The rows below give T cell receptor beta chains drawn from one sample of a study of blood T cell repertoires in COVID-19. Generated by immunoSEQ multiplex PCR, the TCRdb table keeps only in-frame clones and is missing some. The sample lists roughly 250,000 clones, 90% to 95% occurring once. Sequencing used PBMCs or T cells enriched from blood (not recorded which). These receptors originate from a young woman who had recovered from COVID-19. The CDR3 runs from the conserved cysteine through the conserved F or W. D genes are given only for firm matches. Rows give clone size only sometimes, using once, few, many, or a class for an expanded clone.

TRBV27,TRBJ1-1,.,.,CASRPPGHLNTEAFF,TGTGCCAGCAGACCACCGGGACACCTGAACACTGAAGCTTTCTTT
TRBV7-3,TRBJ2-1,.,.,CASSPSGINEQFF,TGTGCCAGCAGCCCCTCGGGGATCAATGAGCAGTTCTTC
TRBV6-5,TRBJ2-3,TRBD2,.,CASTAGELHTQYF,TGTGCCAGCACAGCGGGGGAACTTCATACGCAGTATTTT
TRBV5-8,TRBJ2-7,TRBD1,.,CASSFGTGDYEQYF,TGTGCCAGCAGCTTCGGGACAGGGGATTACGAGCAGTACTTC
TRBV7-6,TRBJ2-2,.,.,CASTLEVGLVPGELFF,TGTGCCAGCACCCTCGAGGTGGGGCTCGTGCCCGGGGAGCTGTTTTTT
TRBV25-1,TRBJ1-2,TRBD1,.,CASSGRDRGFRYGYTF,TGTGCCAGCAGTGGCCGGGACAGGGGTTTCCGTTATGGCTACACCTTC
TRBV6-4,TRBJ2-3,TRBD2,.,CASSDSGTSGTDTQYF,TGTGCCAGCAGTGACTCGGGGACTAGCGGTACAGATACGCAGTATTTT
TRBV27,TRBJ2-2,.,once,CASTPGQQGDGELFF,TGTGCCAGCACCCCGGGACAACAAGGTGACGGGGAGCTGTTTTTT
TRBV6-5,TRBJ2-7,.,.,CASSPARAGLHEQYF,TGTGCCAGCAGCCCAGCCCGGGCAGGGTTACACGAGCAGTACTTC
TRBV11-1,TRBJ1-2,.,.,CASSLDSYYGYTF,TGTGCCAGCAGCTTGGACAGTTACTATGGCTACACCTTC
TRBV15,TRBJ1-1,TRBD1,.,CATSRDIGGRTEAFF,TGTGCCACCAGCAGAGATATAGGGGGCCGGACTGAAGCTTTCTTT
TRBV15,TRBJ2-3,.,.,CATSRGPGSGDTQYF,TGTGCCACCAGCAGAGGTCCGGGGTCCGGAGATACGCAGTATTTT
TRBV10-3,TRBJ1-1,.,.,CAIKAGEMNTEAFF,TGTGCCATCAAGGCAGGGGAAATGAACACTGAAGCTTTCTTT
TRBV3-1/TRBV3-2,TRBJ1-2,.,.,CASSPGHGYGYTF,TGTGCCAGCAGCCCCGGACATGGTTATGGCTACACCTTC
TRBV29-1,TRBJ2-3,.,once,CSVEGVATDTQYF,TGCAGCGTTGAAGGAGTAGCGACAGATACGCAGTATTTT
TRBV3-1/TRBV3-2,TRBJ1-5,.,.,CASSQGLLGDYQPQHF,TGTGCCAGCAGTCAAGGATTGTTAGGGGATTATCAGCCCCAGCATTTT
TRBV11-2,TRBJ1-1,.,once,CASSLVTGTMNTEAFF,TGTGCCAGCAGCTTAGTAACAGGGACCATGAACACTGAAGCTTTCTTT
TRBV7-3,TRBJ2-7,TRBD2,.,CASTTGLAGGRGYEQYF,TGTGCCAGCACCACGGGACTAGCGGGGGGGCGAGGTTACGAGCAGTACTTC
TRBV10-3,TRBJ1-1,.,.,CAISGTVQLTEAFF,TGTGCCATCAGTGGGACAGTCCAGCTCACTGAAGCTTTCTTT
TRBV5-4,TRBJ1-2,.,.,CASSPGGQDLYGYTF,TGTGCCAGCAGCCCGGGAGGTCAGGACCTTTATGGCTACACCTTC
TRBV28,TRBJ1-1,.,.,CASSSHSQNTEAFF,TGTGCCAGCAGTTCCCATTCACAGAACACTGAAGCTTTCTTT
TRBV5-1,TRBJ2-5,.,.,CASSSSYQETQYF,TGCGCCAGCAGCTCCTCGTACCAAGAGACCCAGTACTTC
TRBV7-8,TRBJ2-7,TRBD2,few,CASSPSGNPYEQYF,TGTGCCAGCAGCCCTAGCGGTAACCCGTACGAGCAGTACTTC
TRBV2,TRBJ2-7,.,.,CASSDPNDQYEQYF,TGTGCCAGCAGTGACCCTAACGATCAATACGAGCAGTACTTC
TRBV29-1,TRBJ1-2,.,.,CSVDMAGYTF,TGCAGCGTTGACATGGCCGGCTACACCTTC
TRBV9,TRBJ2-5,.,.,CASSVEAGYQETQYF,TGTGCCAGCAGCGTGGAGGCTGGGTACCAAGAGACCCAGTACTTC
TRBV5-1,TRBJ2-7,.,.,CASSLGGGVYEQYF,TGCGCCAGCAGCCTAGGGGGTGGGGTCTACGAGCAGTACTTC
TRBV6-2/TRBV6-3,TRBJ1-5,.,.,CASSYSENQPQHF,TGTGCCAGCAGTTACTCGGAGAATCAGCCCCAGCATTTT
TRBV24-1,TRBJ2-2,TRBD1,.,CATSDSGTGVTGELFF,TGTGCCACCAGTGATTCCGGGACAGGGGTTACCGGGGAGCTGTTTTTT
TRBV10-3,TRBJ2-7,TRBD1,.,CAISPGTGTYEQYF,TGTGCCATCAGCCCTGGGACAGGGACATACGAGCAGTACTTC
TRBV11-2,TRBJ2-3,TRBD1,.,CASSRDRADTQYF,TGTGCCAGCAGCCGAGACAGGGCAGATACGCAGTATTTT
TRBV19,TRBJ2-1,TRBD2,.,CASSMGLTYYNEQFF,TGTGCCAGTAGCATGGGACTAACCTACTACAATGAGCAGTTCTTC
TRBV7-9,TRBJ1-5,.,.,CASSLVQGTGRLGQPQHF,TGTGCCAGCAGCTTAGTCCAGGGAACAGGGCGATTGGGTCAGCCCCAGCATTTT
TRBV25-1,TRBJ2-3,TRBD1,once,CAIEGDRGTDTQYF,TGTGCCATCGAAGGGGACAGAGGCACAGATACGCAGTATTTT
TRBV6-2/TRBV6-3,TRBJ2-7,.,.,CASSYSYVGSSYEQYF,TGTGCCAGCAGTTACTCGTATGTGGGGAGCTCCTACGAGCAGTACTTC
TRBV7-3,TRBJ2-1,TRBD2,.,CASSSRRTSGKDEQFF,TGTGCCAGCAGCTCCCGCCGGACCAGCGGGAAAGATGAGCAGTTCTTC
TRBV27,TRBJ2-3,.,.,CASSPTGSYTQYF,TGTGCCAGCAGTCCAACGGGTTCTTATACGCAGTATTTT
TRBV19,TRBJ1-1,.,.,CASSIQRLENTEAFF,TGTGCCAGTAGTATACAGAGACTAGAGAACACTGAAGCTTTCTTT
TRBV11-3,TRBJ1-4,.,.,CASSPFSEGPNEKLFF,TGTGCCAGCAGCCCCTTCTCGGAGGGACCTAATGAAAAACTGTTTTTT
TRBV4-2,TRBJ2-1,TRBD2,many,CASSQDLAGSYNEQFF,TGTGCCAGCAGCCAAGATCTAGCGGGGTCTTACAATGAGCAGTTCTTC
TRBV11-2,TRBJ2-1,TRBD2,.,CASSSLLGGNNNEQFF,TGTGCCAGCAGCTCCTTATTGGGGGGGAATAACAATGAGCAGTTCTTC
TRBV7-8,TRBJ2-1,.,few,CASSFGNYNEQFF,TGTGCCAGCAGCTTCGGGAACTACAATGAGCAGTTCTTC
TRBV11-2,TRBJ2-3,TRBD2,once,CASSLQLAGGGDTQYF,TGTGCCAGCAGCTTGCAACTAGCGGGAGGGGGAGATACGCAGTATTTT
TRBV4-1,TRBJ1-2,.,.,CASSQDPQGLDNGYTF,TGCGCCAGCAGCCAAGATCCCCAGGGGCTTGATAATGGCTACACCTTC
TRBV11-3,TRBJ2-1,TRBD1,.,CASSTPGTGNVEQFF,TGTGCCAGCAGCACACCCGGGACAGGGAACGTTGAGCAGTTCTTC
TRBV11-2,TRBJ1-1,.,.,CASSLVLGGNTEAFF,TGTGCCAGCAGCTTAGTTCTGGGGGGAAATACTGAAGCTTTCTTT
TRBV7-2,TRBJ2-1,.,.,CASSSYRVFDNEQFF,TGTGCCAGCAGCTCTTACAGGGTTTTCGACAATGAGCAGTTCTTC
TRBV28,TRBJ1-3,.,.,CASSLSGSSGNTIYF,TGTGCCAGCAGTTTATCCGGTAGCTCTGGAAACACCATATATTTT
TRBV29-1,TRBJ2-7,.,.,CSVVYHRVSSYEQYF,TGCAGCGTTGTTTACCACAGAGTTAGCTCCTACGAGCAGTACTTC
TRBV27,TRBJ1-2,TRBD1,.,CASRHQASDRAYGYTF,TGTGCCAGCAGGCACCAAGCAAGCGACAGGGCCTATGGCTACACCTTC
TRBV29-1,TRBJ1-2,TRBD1,.,CSVAGGDGYTF,TGCAGCGTCGCAGGGGGCGATGGCTACACCTTC
TRBV14,TRBJ1-2,TRBD1,few,CASSQGRGHGYTF,TGTGCCAGCAGCCAAGGGAGGGGGCATGGCTACACCTTC
TRBV4-3,TRBJ1-4,.,.,CASSQELLRATNEKLFF,TGCGCCAGCAGCCAAGAGTTACTGCGAGCAACTAATGAAAAACTGTTTTTT
TRBV25-1,TRBJ1-3,TRBD1,.,CASSETGSGNTIYF,TGTGCCAGCAGCGAGACAGGGTCTGGAAACACCATATATTTT
TRBV28,TRBJ2-7,.,.,CASSFLKGEPYEQYF,TGTGCCAGCAGTTTCCTGAAGGGGGAGCCCTACGAGCAGTACTTC
TRBV21-1,TRBJ1-1,.,.,CASSAHRVLTNTEAFF,TGTGCCAGCAGCGCCCACAGGGTCCTGACGAACACTGAAGCTTTCTTT
TRBV6-5,TRBJ2-7,.,.,CASRTVTHYEQYF,TGTGCCAGCCGGACAGTGACCCACTACGAGCAGTACTTC
TRBV7-9,TRBJ1-2,.,.,CAGTQRGKYGYTF,TGTGCCGGGACACAGAGGGGGAAGTATGGCTACACCTTC